These 12 T cell receptor beta chains share one sample of origin, sequenced in a study of T cell responses to AZD1222 COVID-19 vaccine. TCRdb's table, derived via immunoSEQ multiplex PCR, lists solely in-frame clones and lacks some. This sample has some 100,000 clones; 91% occur once, and the top ten carry around 7.5%. The specimen comprised peripheral blood, sampled on day 0 of AZD1222 vaccination. These receptors all come from an adult in good health.

To note about this clone: A junction end diverges from the germline sequence, so it may reflect a read error. The genes are TRBV20-1 and TRBJ1-4, with TRBD1 as a possible D gene (5 bases). The CDR3 sequence is 11 residues long. Germline V gene lookup returns CDR1 DFQATT and CDR2 SNEGSKA (reference sequence). CDR3 sequence (DNA): TGCAGTGCAGAAATCGGGTCTCGCAGGGTTTTT. Its protein is CSAEIGSRRVF.

The chain is built from TRBV30 and TRBJ2-6, with 7 bases fitting TRBD1. Germline V gives CDR1 GTSNPN, CDR2 SVGIG (reference sequence). J was trimmed by 2 bases and V by 8 bases; bases with no gene match: 0. This CDR3 has 12 residues. The CDR3 coding sequence is TGTGCCCAGGGGGCTGGGGCCAACGTCCTGACTTTC. Protein product: CAQGAGANVLTF.

The chain uses TRBV21-1 and TRBJ1-2. TRBV21-1 is a pseudogene segment. The length of the CDR3 is 15 residues. CDR3: CASSKEDGRLYGYTF. Here the CDR3 DNA reads TGTGCCAGCAGCAAAGAGGACGGACGGCTCTATGGCTACACCTTC.

J is TRBJ1-2 and V is TRBV6-6; D ambiguous. This CDR3 is 14 amino acids long. Germline lookup yields CDR1 MNHNY and CDR2 SVGAGI (reference sequence). V gave up 5 bases and J gave up 1 base, with 11 bases separating them. In DNA, the CDR3 is TGTGCCAGCAGTCCAGCCATCCTTAACTATGGCTACACCTTC. This translates into CASSPAILNYGYTF.

The rearrangement uses TRBV10-2 and TRBJ2-1, with 7 nucleotides matching TRBD2. The CDR3 extends over 18 amino acids. Germline assignment: CDR1 WSHSY and CDR2 SAAADI. Losses at the gene ends were 2 bases for V and 7 bases for J; bases not matched to a gene: 17. CDR3 sequence (DNA): TGCGCCAGCAGTGAGGGAGGAGGGTTGGCGGGAGCGGTAAATGAGCAGTTCTTC. It yields the protein CASSEGGGLAGAVNEQFF.

The genes are TRBV9 and TRBJ1-2, with unresolved D. The CDR3 is 13 residues long. V was pared by 4 bases and J by 8 bases, with 15 bases between. CDR1 is SGDLS and CDR2 is YYNGEE in the germline V gene. In nucleotides, the CDR3 is TGTGCCAGCAGCCCAATAGGGTTAGGGGGCTACACCTTC. Translating gives CASSPIGLGGYTF.

The V call is TRBV10-2, the J call TRBJ2-5; no clear D. This CDR3 is built from 11 residues. Germline assignment: CDR1 WSHSY and CDR2 SAAADI. Trimming stripped 2 bases from V and 5 bases from J, with 3 bases between. CDR3 loop: CASSEGETQYF. The DNA for the CDR3 is TGCGCCAGCAGTGAGGGGGAGACCCAGTACTTC.

The sample holds a few counts of this clone. The rearrangement uses TRBV30 and TRBJ1-5; 8 nucleotides agree with TRBD1. Trimming cost V 3 bases and J 5 bases; bases outside gene matches: 3. The CDR3 has 13 amino acids. CDR1 and CDR2 (germline): GTSNPN, SVGIG (reference sequence). The chain's CDR3 is CAWSETGDQPQHF. Here the CDR3 DNA reads TGTGCCTGGAGCGAGACAGGGGATCAGCCCCAGCATTTT. The full variable domain, in which reference TRBV30 and TRBJ1-5 provide the parts outside the CDR3, is SQTIHQWPATLVQPVGSPLSLECTVEGTSNPNLYWYRQAAGRGLQLLFYSVGIGQISSEVPQNLSASRPQDRQFILSSKKLLLSDSGFYLCAWSETGDQPQHFGDGTRLSIL.

The CDR3 nucleotides are TGTGCCAGCAGCGGACGACAGGCGGGAGCCTACGAGCAGTACTTC. It specifies CASSGRQAGAYEQYF. V is TRBV6-5 and J is TRBJ2-7, with D possibly matching TRBD2 (7 bases). CDR1 and CDR2 (germline): MNHEY, SVGAGI. V lost 6 bases and J lost 2, with 17 bases in between. The CDR3 has 15 residues.

The chain has TRBV11-2 and TRBJ2-1; D may correspond to TRBD1 or TRBD2 (6 bases each). The CDR3 has 16 residues. V was cut by 5 bases and J by 2 bases, with 16 bases left in between. Germline V CDR1 and CDR2: SGHAT, FQNNGV. CDR3 coding DNA: TGTGCCAGCAGCCCCTGGGGGGCGGGACCCTACAATGAGCAGTTCTTC. This gives the protein CASSPWGAGPYNEQFF.

The CDR3 loop reads CASSPGQGATEAFF. As DNA, the CDR3 is TGTGCCAGTAGTCCAGGACAGGGAGCCACTGAAGCTTTCTTT. The chain is built from TRBV19 and TRBJ1-1; 8 bases are a match to TRBD1. V dropped 5 bases and J dropped 4; count of bases not matched to a gene: 6. CDR3 length: 14 amino acids. CDR1 LNHDA and CDR2 SQIVND come from the germline V gene (reference sequence).

The chain's CDR3 is CASTPRGETQYF. CDR3 nucleotide sequence: TGTGCCAGCACTCCCCGTGGCGAGACCCAGTACTTC. This chain links TRBV2 with TRBJ2-5; D remains ambiguous. The CDR3 contains 12 residues. Trimming left V 7 bases short and J 5 bases short, with 11 bases between. From germline, CDR1 is SNHLY and CDR2 FYNNEI.